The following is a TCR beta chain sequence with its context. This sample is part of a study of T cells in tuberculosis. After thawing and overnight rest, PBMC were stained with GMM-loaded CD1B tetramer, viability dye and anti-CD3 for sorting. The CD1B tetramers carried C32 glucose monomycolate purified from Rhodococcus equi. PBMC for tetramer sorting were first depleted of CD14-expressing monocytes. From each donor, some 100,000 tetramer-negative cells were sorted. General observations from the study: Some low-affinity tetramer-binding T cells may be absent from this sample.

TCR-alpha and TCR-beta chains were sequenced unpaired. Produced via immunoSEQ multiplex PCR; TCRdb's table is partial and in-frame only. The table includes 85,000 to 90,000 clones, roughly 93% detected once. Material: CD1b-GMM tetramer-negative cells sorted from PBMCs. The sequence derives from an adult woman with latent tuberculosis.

The CDR3 region has the DNA TGTGCCAGCAGTGAAGGGGAGTCTGGCTACACCTTC. Translating gives CASSEGESGYTF. The rearrangement links TRBV25-1 to TRBJ1-2; D ambiguous. The CDR3 is 12 amino acids. Trimming took 2 bases from V and 7 from J, leaving 8 bases between them. Germline V gene data show CDR1 as MGHDK and CDR2 as SYGVNS.